This T cell receptor beta chain appears in the sequencing data of a study of vaccination and CD4 T cells after COVID-19. Study as a whole: Timing of post-vaccine sample collection was a median approximately 79 days after dose two, with a range of 14 to 241. The stimulus for the cells was overlapping spike peptides derived from SARS-CoV-2, HCoV-NL63, HCoV-OC43 and HCoV-229E. A CEFX pool, an HIV-1 Nef pool, or no peptide went to control cultures.

Regarding treatment: approximately 9-day PBMC culture with coronavirus spike peptide pools or control peptides (ViraFEST assay). The unexposed donor gave CD4+ T cells before the COVID-19 pandemic (2011-2018). Expansion of antigen-specific T cells with peptide pools by ViraFEST preceded sequencing of TCRs. This clonotype was counted only a few times. Its target is unknown. Cultured CD4+ T-cell DNA underwent Oncomine TCR Beta short-read sequencing. TCRdb processed the PCR reads anew with MiXCR; each CDR3 protein has one entry. The sample has under 10,000 distinct CDR3 sequences, roughly two fifths seen once. This CDR3 spans 16 amino acids. V was clipped by 8 bases and J by 6 bases, with 23 bases between them. Germline CDR1 is MNHEY and CDR2 is SMNVEV (reference sequence).

Material: CD4+ T cells from blood, cultured in vitro. The chain has TRBV27 and TRBJ1-5; weak D call: TRBD1 (5 bases). This TCR was recovered from a human donor in good health. The CDR3 DNA sequence: TGTGCCAGCTGCGAGATCTCGTCAGGGACCTTTCAGCCCCAGCATTTT. This gives the protein CASCEISSGTFQPQHF.